This entry lists 17 T cell receptor beta chains sequenced from one sample in a study of cytotoxic CD8 clonotypes in ibrutinib-treated CLL. Assay: immunoSEQ multiplex PCR; the TCRdb copy retains only in-frame clones and omits some. This sample has tens of thousands of clones; roughly 84% occur once, and the top ten carry 5% to 6%. The specimen comprised PBMCs, sampled before ibrutinib treatment. Receptor source: a human donor with chronic lymphocytic leukemia.

The chain recombines TRBV9 with TRBJ2-1; D may correspond to TRBD1 or TRBD2 (6 bases each). The CDR3 sequence is 20 residues long. Germline-derived CDR1 and CDR2 are SGDLS and YYNGEE. V shed 4 bases and J shed 0 bases, with 26 bases lying between them. CDR3 nucleotides: TGTGCCAGCAGCCTTCCCCCGGAGACGGGGGCCAAGGGCTCCTACAATGAGCAGTTCTTC. Its protein is CASSLPPETGAKGSYNEQFF.

The chain recombines TRBV2 with TRBJ2-7, with D possibly matching TRBD1 (5 bases). Trimming shortened V by 4 bases and J by 6 bases, and 10 bases separated the two germline ends. CDR3 length: 12 amino acids. In germline, CDR1 is SNHLY, CDR2 FYNNEI. CDR3 bases: TGTGCCAGCAGTGGTGGGGCGAGCGAGCAGTACTTC. Translating it yields CASSGGASEQYF.

The chain uses TRBV19 and TRBJ2-1; 7 bases match TRBD1. The CDR3 is 14 residues long. Trimming removed 4 bases from V and 2 bases from J; junction bases left unmatched: 2. Germline CDR1 is LNHDA and CDR2 is SQIVND (reference sequence). CDR3 nucleotides: TGTGCCAGTAGTACACAGGGGACCTACAATGAGCAGTTCTTC. Its protein is CASSTQGTYNEQFF.

V is TRBV27 and J is TRBJ1-5; TRBD1 aligns across 11 bases. Germline V CDR1 and CDR2: MNHEY, SMNVEV (reference sequence). CDR3 size: 16 residues. The V segment lost 2 bases and the J segment 6 bases; nucleotides outside the gene matches: 6. The CDR3 sequence: CASSLKRDRGFQPQHF. The CDR3 region has the DNA TGTGCCAGCAGTTTAAAACGGGACAGGGGGTTTCAGCCCCAGCATTTT.

The chain has TRBV30 and TRBJ2-3; D is undetermined. In germline, CDR1 is GTSNPN, CDR2 SVGIG (reference sequence). Trimming shortened V by 3 bases and J by 4 bases, and 8 bases separated the two germline ends. The CDR3 totals 12 residues. Written as DNA, the CDR3 is TGTGCCTGGAGCGAGGCCTCAGATACGCAGTATTTT. Its protein is CAWSEASDTQYF.

This clone came up once. The chain joins TRBV30 to TRBJ2-2, with 8 bases lining up with TRBD1. J gave up 6 bases and V 3 bases, and 12 bases lay outside the gene matches. Germline V lookup: CDR1 GTSNPN, CDR2 SVGIG (reference sequence). The CDR3 has 16 amino acids. The CDR3 sequence is CAWRARGRGLSGELFF. For the CDR3, the DNA is TGTGCCTGGAGAGCCCGGGGCAGGGGGCTGTCCGGGGAGCTGTTTTTT. Full variable domain (remainder filled in from reference TRBV30 and TRBJ2-2): SQTIHQWPATLVQPVGSPLSLECTVEGTSNPNLYWYRQAAGRGLQLLFYSVGIGQISSEVPQNLSASRPQDRQFILSSKKLLLSDSGFYLCAWRARGRGLSGELFFGEGSRLTVL.

The rearrangement uses TRBV6-5 and TRBJ1-5, with D unresolved. Germline V gives CDR1 MNHEY, CDR2 SVGAGI. CDR3 length: 14 residues. V lost 0 bases and J 6 bases, leaving 9 bases between the germline ends. CDR3 coding DNA: TGTGCCAGCAGTTACTCAGCAGGCCCTCAGCCCCAGCATTTT. This codes for CASSYSAGPQPQHF.

The rearrangement uses TRBV29-1 and TRBJ2-2, with D hard to call. The V and J ends lost 3 bases and 6 bases respectively, with 8 bases between them. The CDR3 length is 12 residues. Germline CDR1 reads SQVTM; CDR2 reads ANQGSEA. For the CDR3, the DNA is TGCAGCGTTGACTTACGGGCCGGGGAGCTGTTTTTT. This gives the protein CSVDLRAGELFF.

The chain employs TRBV19 and TRBJ2-7; D remains ambiguous. Trimming removed 5 bases from V and 0 bases from J, with 14 bases in between. CDR1 is LNHDA, CDR2 SQIVND, per germline (reference sequence). The CDR3 extends over 15 amino acids. The CDR3: CASSADWRSSYEQYF. CDR3 in DNA: TGTGCCAGTAGTGCTGACTGGAGAAGCTCCTACGAGCAGTACTTC.

This clone was counted a single time. J is TRBJ2-7 and V is TRBV7-3; possible D gene TRBD1, 5 bases. CDR3 length: 15 residues. V shed 0 bases and J shed 3 bases, with 12 bases lying between them. Germline V lookup: CDR1 SGHTA, CDR2 FQGTGA. Here the CDR3 reads CASSLTPDKIYEQYF. For the CDR3, the DNA is TGTGCCAGCAGCTTAACCCCGGACAAGATCTACGAGCAGTACTTC.

This chain connects TRBV30 to TRBJ2-3; TRBD1 agrees at 7 bases. CDR1 is GTSNPN, CDR2 SVGIG, per germline (reference sequence). This CDR3 is built from 13 residues. With 4 bases clipped from V and 4 bases from J, the junction kept 5 bases outside the gene matches. CDR3: CAWTRQGSDTQYF. CDR3 coding DNA: TGTGCCTGGACTAGACAGGGTTCAGATACGCAGTATTTT.

The rearrangement uses TRBV2 and TRBJ2-1, with TRBD2 identical over 12 bases. This CDR3 region has 16 residues. The germline V gene encodes CDR1 SNHLY and CDR2 FYNNEI. The J segment lost 8 bases and the V segment lost 6 bases, leaving 11 bases of the junction unmatched. CDR3 protein: CASRKLTSGSTDEQFF. The CDR3 nucleotides read TGTGCCAGCAGAAAATTGACTAGCGGGAGTACCGATGAGCAGTTCTTC. Variable domain in full (rest from reference TRBV2 and TRBJ2-1): EPEVTQTPSHQVTQMGQEVILRCVPISNHLYFYWYRQILGQKVEFLVSFYNNEISEKSEIFDDQFSVERPDGSNFTLKIRSTKLEDSAMYFCASRKLTSGSTDEQFFGPGTRLTVL.

The chain is built from TRBV6-1 and TRBJ1-1, with D hard to call. The CDR3 is made up of 12 amino acids. Deletions cut 6 bases from V and 5 bases from J, with 10 bases between. Per germline, CDR1 MNHNS and CDR2 SASEGT. The CDR3 DNA reads TGTGCCAGCAGGGAGGGTTTAACTGAAGCTTTCTTT. Translation gives CASREGLTEAFF.

The chain combines TRBV4-3 with TRBJ2-5; 9 positions match TRBD2. The CDR3 length is 17 residues. Trimming at V came to 4 bases and at J to 5 bases, leaving 14 bases not matched to a gene. Germline V CDR1 and CDR2: LGHNA, YSLEER. The CDR3 spells CASSRGYGGLAGETQYF. As DNA, the CDR3 is TGCGCCAGCAGCCGGGGGTACGGGGGACTAGCTGGGGAGACCCAGTACTTC.

This chain uses TRBV10-3 with TRBJ1-2; 10 positions agree with TRBD1. This CDR3 has 14 amino acids. The V gene end was trimmed by 2 bases and the J gene end by 7 bases; junction bases not matched to a gene: 4. Germline V gene data show CDR1 as ENHRY and CDR2 as SYGVKD. The CDR3 region is CAISEGQGDPGYTF. The CDR3 DNA sequence: TGTGCCATCAGTGAGGGACAGGGGGACCCTGGCTACACCTTC.

This clone has just one count. The chain employs TRBV19 and TRBJ2-2; possibly TRBD2 for D (6 bases). CDR1 and CDR2 from the germline V gene are LNHDA and SQIVND (reference sequence). The V and J ends lost 5 bases and 2 bases respectively, with 15 bases between them. The length of the CDR3 is 16 residues. CDR3 nucleotide sequence: TGTGCCAGTAGTTCTCCGGGACTTTACAACACCGGGGAGCTGTTTTTT. It yields the protein CASSSPGLYNTGELFF.

On this clone itself: The sample has other DNA sequences that encode this CDR3 too. The V call is TRBV18, the J call TRBJ1-1; unclear D gene. CDR3 size: 13 residues. CDR1 is KGHSH, CDR2 LQKENI, per germline. Trimming shortened V by 6 bases and J by 1 base, and 9 bases separated the two germline ends. CDR3 sequence reads: CASSPLGNTEAFF. The CDR3 nucleotides read TGTGCCAGCTCCCCCTTAGGGAACACTGAAGCTTTCTTT.